The 21 T cell receptor beta chains below all came from one sample that was sequenced in a study of regulatory T cells in long-lasting Graves disease. Libraries of TCR beta came from iRepertoire HTBI primers plus Arm-PCR of CDR3 regions. TCRdb processed the multiplex PCR reads anew with MiXCR; each CDR3 protein has one entry. The sample has hundreds of thousands of distinct CDR3 sequences, about 15% seen once. This sample's time point: newly diagnosed GD, antithyroid drugs for less than 3 months. The TCR library was prepared using RNA isolated from PBMCs. These same records also appear under a second study, on T cells in Graves' hyperthyroidism and ophthalmopathy.

Sequenced here: peripheral blood mononuclear cells (PBMCs), sampled at new diagnosis, from a patient treated with antithyroid drugs. The receptors here all came from a man between 18 and 35 years old with Graves disease.

This clonotype has a count of ten or more. The chain uses TRBV28 and TRBJ1-4; TRBD1 might be the D (5 bases). V lost 6 bases, J lost 8 bases, and 10 bases lay in between. The CDR3 consists of 12 residues. Per germline, CDR1 MDHEN and CDR2 SYDVKM. The CDR3 DNA reads as TGTGCCAGCAGAACCGGGGGGGAAAAACTGTTTTTT. Translated: CASRTGGEKLFF. Full variable domain (remainder filled in from reference TRBV28 and TRBJ1-4): DVKVTQSSRYLVKRTGEKVFLECVQDMDHENMFWYRQDPGLGLRLIYFSYDVKMKEKGDIPEGYSVSREKKERFSLILESASTNQTSMYLCASRTGGEKLFFGSGTQLSVL.

This clonotype was detected many times. The gene calls are TRBV5-1 and TRBJ1-3, with D possibly TRBD1 on 5 matching bases. The CDR3 contains 15 residues. V lost 0 bases, J lost 0 bases, and 7 bases lay in between. Per germline, CDR1 SGHRS and CDR2 YFSETQ. The CDR3 region is CASSLAGTSGNTIYF. The CDR3 DNA reads TGCGCCAGCAGCTTGGCCGGGACCTCTGGAAACACCATATATTTT.

Remarks on this clonotype: Compared with germline, one end of the junction differs, possibly owing to a read error. The rearrangement uses TRBV7-9 and TRBJ1-2; possibly TRBD1 for D (5 bases). Germline V gene data show CDR1 as SEHNR and CDR2 as FQNEAQ (reference sequence). CDR3 length equals 15 residues. CDR3 nucleotide sequence: TGTACCAGCAGCTTAGGGGCCAGCCCAGGCTATGGCTACACCTTC. Translated: CTSSLGASPGYGYTF. The whole variable domain, filled in from reference TRBV7-9 and TRBJ1-2, reads DTGVSQNPRHKITKRGQNVTFRCDPISEHNRLYWYRQTLGQGPEFLTYFQNEAQLEKSRLLSDRFSAERPKGSFSTLEIQRTEQGDSAMYLCTSSLGASPGYGYTFGSGTRLTVV.

The CDR3 sequence is CASRNLGSSYNEQFF. CDR3 sequence (DNA): TGTGCCAGCAGAAACCTAGGGAGCTCCTACAATGAGCAGTTCTTC. The chain joins TRBV6-2 or TRBV6-3 to TRBJ2-1; TRBD2 might be the D (5 bases). Germline CDR1 is MNHEY and CDR2 is SVGEGT. The CDR3 runs to 15 residues. V lost 6 bases, J lost 0 bases, and 12 bases lay in between.

V and J are TRBV20-1 and TRBJ1-4; D gene unclear. In germline, CDR1 is DFQATT, CDR2 SNEGSKA (reference sequence). The CDR3 contains 13 residues. V lost 0 bases and J 8 bases, leaving 10 bases between the germline ends. Written as DNA, the CDR3 is TGCAGTGCTAGAGATACGGGAACCGAAAAACTGTTTTTT. It codes for CSARDTGTEKLFF.

The chain links TRBV3-1 to TRBJ2-5; 10 nucleotides agree with TRBD2. This CDR3 spans 16 amino acids. Unmatched junction bases numbered 6, after V lost 2 bases and J lost 3 bases. The V gene's germline CDR1 is LGHDT and CDR2 YNNKEL (reference sequence). The CDR3 DNA reads as TGTGCCAGCAGCCAACCGAGCGGGAGGGTTGAAGAGACCCAGTACTTC. Protein sequence: CASSQPSGRVEETQYF.

This clonotype was seen repeatedly, ten times or more. The rearrangement uses TRBV20-1 and TRBJ1-4, with D uncertain. Deletions cut 4 bases from V and 5 bases from J, with 8 bases between. The CDR3 has 12 amino acids. Germline loops: CDR1 DFQATT, CDR2 SNEGSKA (reference sequence). CDR3 coding DNA: TGCAGTGCTATTATCCGAAATGAAAAACTGTTTTTT. This translates into CSAIIRNEKLFF.

The chain uses TRBV6-1 and TRBJ2-5; tentative D call: TRBD2 (5 bases). Germline assignment: CDR1 MNHNS and CDR2 SASEGT. V was trimmed by 6 bases and J by 6 bases, leaving 14 bases between them. The CDR3 consists of 13 residues. CDR3 residues: CASSRRDRKTQYF. CDR3 coding DNA: TGTGCCAGCAGCCGACGGGATCGCAAGACCCAGTACTTC.

This clonotype was seen many times. The V and J genes are TRBV5-1 and TRBJ2-7; D perhaps matches TRBD2 (5 bases). CDR1 SGHRS and CDR2 YFSETQ come from the germline V gene. The CDR3 is 13 amino acids. Trimming took 3 bases from V and 3 from J, leaving 10 bases between them. CDR3 sequence (DNA): TGCGCCAGCAGCTCCCGGGAAAACTACGAGCAGTACTTC. Translated, it gives CASSSRENYEQYF.

J is TRBJ2-2 and V is TRBV7-3, with 7 bases fitting TRBD2. The CDR3 sequence is 15 residues long. V was clipped by 4 bases and J by 6 bases; unmatched bases: 8. CDR1 SGHTA and CDR2 FQGTGA come from the germline V gene. In DNA, the CDR3 is TGTGCCAGCAGCTGGATGGGAGGGCCCTCCGGGGAGCTGTTTTTT. Its protein is CASSWMGGPSGELFF.

The gene calls are TRBV9 and TRBJ1-1; no reliable D call. The CDR3 is made up of 13 amino acids. V was pared by 0 bases and J by 8 bases, with 11 bases between. Germline V CDR1 and CDR2: SGDLS, YYNGEE. This CDR3 reads CASSVAPSGEAFF. The CDR3 DNA is TGTGCCAGCAGCGTAGCGCCGAGTGGAGAAGCTTTCTTT. Looking up the rest from reference TRBV9 and TRBJ1-1 gives the full variable domain: DSGVTQTPKHLITATGQRVTLRCSPRSGDLSVYWYQQSLDQGLQFLIQYYNGEERAKGNILERFSAQQFPDLHSELNLSSLELGDSALYFCASSVAPSGEAFFGQGTRLTVV.

This clonotype was recorded many times. The chain recombines TRBV6-1 with TRBJ1-2, with D uncertain. From germline, CDR1 is MNHNS and CDR2 SASEGT. Between the trimmed V and J ends, which lost 3 bases and 3 bases, there was a span of 11 bases. This CDR3 is 14 amino acids long. The DNA of the CDR3 is TGTGCCAGCAGTGAGGGTACCGTATACTATGGCTACACCTTC. It translates to CASSEGTVYYGYTF.

Regarding this clonotype: With a much larger clone just one base away, this may be a read error. The chain combines TRBV18 with TRBJ2-1, with a weak D call TRBD2 (6 bases). The CDR3 runs 18 residues. V was trimmed by 4 bases and J by 2 bases, leaving 21 bases between them. In germline, CDR1 is KGHSH, CDR2 LQKENI. The CDR3 nucleotides are TGTGCCAGCTCACTGAGCATAGGCGGGACCGGGGCCTACAATGAGCAGTTCTTC. Amino acid sequence: CASSLSIGGTGAYNEQFF.

This clonotype was seen at least ten times. The chain recombines TRBV20-1 with TRBJ2-1; the match to TRBD2 covers 7 bases. This CDR3 region has 14 residues. Per germline, CDR1 DFQATT and CDR2 SNEGSKA (reference sequence). V shed 3 bases and J 9 bases; nucleotides not matched to a gene: 11. The CDR3 DNA follows: TGCAGTGCTAGGGGCGGGAGAAGGCAACGTGAGCAGTTCTTC. Encoded protein: CSARGGRRQREQFF.

The sample holds many counts of this clonotype. This chain uses TRBV5-1 with TRBJ1-1; D unclear. CDR1 SGHRS and CDR2 YFSETQ come from the germline V gene. The CDR3 runs 16 residues. The V end lost 0 bases, the J end lost 1 base, and 13 bases lay between the germline ends. This chain's CDR3 is CASSLAMGTPNTEAFF. CDR3 nucleotide sequence: TGCGCCAGCAGCTTGGCCATGGGAACCCCGAACACTGAAGCTTTCTTT.

This clonotype was seen a handful of times. Because it lacks the conserved phenylalanine or tryptophan at the end, this CDR3 is likely a read error. The rearrangement joins TRBV29-1 to TRBJ2-5; a possible D gene is TRBD2 (5 bases). This CDR3 spans 14 amino acids. CDR1 SQVTM and CDR2 ANQGSEA come from the germline V gene. CDR3 region: CSVYRGWDQETQYS. The CDR3 nucleotides read TGCAGTGTGTATCGGGGATGGGACCAAGAGACCCAGTACTCC.

This clonotype was detected only a few times. The chain is built from TRBV29-1 and TRBJ1-4, with D maybe TRBD1 (5 bases). This CDR3 has 13 amino acids. Germline CDR1 SQVTM, CDR2 ANQGSEA. The V gene lost 5 bases and the J gene lost 8 bases, with 15 bases spanning the gap. The CDR3 coding sequence is TGCAGCGTTTCCCCAGGGAAGAGGGAAAAACTGTTTTTT. Its translation is CSVSPGKREKLFF. The entire variable domain, with the rest obtained from reference TRBV29-1 and TRBJ1-4, is as follows: SAVISQKPSRDICQRGTSLTIQCQVDSQVTMMFWYRQQPGQSLTLIATANQGSEATYESGFVIDKFPISRPNLTFSTLTVSNMSPEDSSIYLCSVSPGKREKLFFGSGTQLSVL.

This clonotype was counted many times. The V call is TRBV28, the J call TRBJ1-5; perhaps TRBD1 as D (5 bases). V shed 7 bases and J shed 5 bases, with 9 bases lying between them. The CDR3 length is 12 residues. Looked up from germline, CDR1 is MDHEN and CDR2 is SYDVKM. In DNA, the CDR3 is TGTGCCAGCACCGCAGGGTATCAGCCCCAGCATTTT. Translation: CASTAGYQPQHF.

In its sample, this clonotype was seen many times. The V gene is TRBV18, the J gene TRBJ2-5; 8 bases map to TRBD2. The CDR3 totals 15 residues. With 1 base clipped from V and 3 bases from J, the junction kept 4 bases outside the gene matches. Germline values: CDR1 KGHSH, CDR2 LQKENI. The CDR3 reads CASSPQKLAEETQYF. CDR3 coding DNA: TGTGCCAGCTCACCACAGAAACTAGCGGAAGAGACCCAGTACTTC.

This clonotype was detected many times. The chain joins TRBV7-9 to TRBJ2-7; the match to TRBD2 covers 10 bases. The CDR3 has 17 residues. The germline CDR1 and CDR2 sequences are SEHNR and FQNEAQ (reference sequence). V was pared by 5 bases and J by 0 bases, with 10 bases of the junction left unmatched. As DNA, the CDR3 is TGTGCCAGCAGCCGGACTAGCGGTCGCGGAAGCTCCTACGAGCAGTACTTC. It is translated as CASSRTSGRGSSYEQYF.

This clonotype was observed a handful of times. The chain recombines TRBV5-1 with TRBJ2-3; TRBD2 aligns across 10 bases. V lost 4 bases to trimming and J lost 0 bases; unmatched junction nucleotides: 17. The germline CDR1 and CDR2 sequences are SGHRS and YFSETQ. The CDR3 is made up of 20 amino acids. CDR3 sequence (DNA): TGCGCCAGCAGCGGTGTACGGACTAGCGGACCTCACGCTAGCACAGATACGCAGTATTTT. It encodes CASSGVRTSGPHASTDTQYF.